The next 20 T cell receptor beta chains were all read from a single sample in a study of T cell changes during pregnancy in multiple sclerosis. TCRdb's copy holds only in-frame clones and misses some; the assay was immunoSEQ multiplex PCR. The repertoire has about 73,000 clones, 85% to 95% of them found once; the top ten carry approximately 2.8%. The sequencing used peripheral blood, collected in the third trimester of pregnancy. The source is a female donor in good health, enrolled as a control in a pregnancy study.

This clone appeared once. This chain uses TRBV18 with TRBJ2-7; the match to TRBD1 covers 8 bases. The CDR3 totals 15 residues. The trim removed 0 bases at V and 6 bases at J, leaving 7 bases unmatched. CDR1 is KGHSH and CDR2 is LQKENI in the germline V gene. CDR3 region: CASSPPSRTGSEQYF. The CDR3 nucleotides read TGTGCCAGCTCACCACCCAGCCGGACAGGGTCCGAGCAGTACTTC.

This chain connects TRBV30 to TRBJ2-4; the D gene is possibly TRBD2 (5 bases). Looked up from germline, CDR1 is GTSNPN and CDR2 is SVGIG (reference sequence). The length of the CDR3 is 11 residues. Trimming pared 0 bases from V and 8 bases from J, leaving 5 bases between. In DNA form, the CDR3 reads TGTGCCTGGAGTGTGAGGGACATTCAGTACTTC. Translation: CAWSVRDIQYF.

The rearrangement links TRBV19 to TRBJ1-2, with a tentative D call TRBD1 (6 bases). The V end lost 8 bases, the J end lost 6 bases, and 16 bases lay between the germline ends. The CDR3 has 13 amino acids. Germline lookup yields CDR1 LNHDA and CDR2 SQIVND (reference sequence). The CDR3 loop reads CASFQGYKDGYTF. In DNA, the CDR3 is TGTGCCAGTTTTCAGGGGTACAAAGATGGCTACACCTTC.

The CDR3, as DNA: TGTGCCAGCAGCTTGGAGCCTAGCGGGCCCGGCAGAGAGCAGTACTTC. This codes for CASSLEPSGPGREQYF. V gene TRBV5-4 combines with J gene TRBJ2-7, with TRBD2 matching over 8 bases. CDR3 length: 16 amino acids. Germline CDR1 and CDR2: SGHNT and YYREEE (reference sequence). V lost 0 bases to trimming and J lost 7 bases; unmatched junction nucleotides: 12.

In this sample, this clone turned up once. Compared with germline, one end of the junction differs, possibly owing to a read error. V and J are TRBV25-1 and TRBJ1-5; 8 bases are a match to TRBD1. The CDR3 contains 14 residues. Germline CDR1 reads MGHDK; CDR2 reads SYGVNS. The CDR3 here is CASSESGGYQPQHF. The CDR3 region has the DNA TGTGCCAGCAGCGAATCAGGGGGCTATCAGCCCCAGCATTTT.

The chain carries TRBV28 and TRBJ2-7; 8 bases fit TRBD2. Per the germline V gene, CDR1 is MDHEN and CDR2 is SYDVKM. The CDR3 loop spans 12 amino acids. J lost 6 bases, V lost 11 bases, and 9 bases had no gene match. The CDR3 coding sequence is TGTGCCGTCGGGGAGCGGGAGATCGAGCAGTACTTC. It translates to CAVGEREIEQYF.

This chain uses TRBV7-6 with TRBJ2-5; tentatively, D is TRBD1 (6 bases). This CDR3 has 15 amino acids. CDR1 and CDR2 (germline): SGHVS, FNYEAQ. Trimming pared 5 bases from V and 1 base from J, leaving 14 bases between. Written as DNA, the CDR3 is TGTGCCAGCAGCCCGGCCGGACAGTCCCAAGAGACCCAGTACTTC. Its protein is CASSPAGQSQETQYF. Full variable domain (missing parts from reference TRBV7-6 and TRBJ2-5): GAGVSQSPRYKVTKRGQDVALRCDPISGHVSLYWYRQALGQGPEFLTYFNYEAQQDKSGLPNDRFSAERPEGSISTLTIQRTEQRDSAMYRCASSPAGQSQETQYFGPGTRLLVL.

As DNA, the CDR3 is TGTGCCAGCAGCTCAGGACTCGGCGGGCAGTACTTC. Protein: CASSSGLGGQYF. This chain connects TRBV5-6 to TRBJ2-7; a weak D match, TRBD2 (5 bases). From germline, CDR1 is SGHDT and CDR2 YYEEEE. CDR3 length: 12 amino acids. Trimming took 3 bases from V and 9 from J, leaving 13 bases between them.

The CDR3 region is CASSFDRDPTEAFF. Written as DNA, the CDR3 is TGTGCCAGCAGCTTTGACAGGGATCCCACTGAAGCTTTCTTT. The genes are TRBV5-6 and TRBJ1-1, with TRBD1 matching over 7 bases. Unmatched junction bases numbered 5, after V lost 2 bases and J lost 4 bases. The CDR3 runs 14 residues. The germline CDR1 and CDR2 sequences are SGHDT and YYEEEE.

The chain uses TRBV10-3 and TRBJ1-3; 10 bases align to TRBD1. The germline V gene encodes CDR1 ENHRY and CDR2 SYGVKD. With 10 bases clipped from V and 1 base from J, the junction kept 7 bases outside the gene matches. The CDR3 contains 15 residues. The CDR3 protein is CATRDRGKSGNTIYF. CDR3 coding DNA: TGTGCCACGAGGGACAGGGGAAAGTCTGGAAACACCATATATTTT.

V gene TRBV9 combines with J gene TRBJ2-3; 9 nucleotides line up with TRBD1. Germline V CDR1 and CDR2: SGDLS, YYNGEE. The junction had 7 bases not matched to a gene; V was cut back by 4 bases and J by 4 bases. The CDR3 length is 15 residues. The CDR3 DNA reads TGTGCCAGCAGCACCCAGACAGGGGGTGCAGATACGCAGTATTTT. The encoded protein is CASSTQTGGADTQYF.

The chain carries TRBV4-1 and TRBJ1-1; D possibly corresponds to TRBD1 (5 bases). Per the germline V gene, CDR1 is MGHRA and CDR2 is YSYEKL. CDR3 length: 15 residues. Trimming took off 0 bases at V and 4 bases at J, with 12 bases between the two ends. This CDR3 reads CASSQEDGGFTEAFF. In DNA, the CDR3 is TGCGCCAGCAGCCAAGAAGACGGGGGTTTCACTGAAGCTTTCTTT.

V and J are TRBV28 and TRBJ1-2; D is ambiguous. Germline CDR1 MDHEN, CDR2 SYDVKM. V lost 6 bases and J lost 0, with 14 bases in between. CDR3 size: 15 residues. This CDR3 reads CASSLLPVTNYGYTF. The CDR3 DNA is TGTGCCAGCAGCCTTTTACCAGTCACTAACTATGGCTACACCTTC.

This chain links TRBV9 with TRBJ2-7; TRBD2 agrees at 7 bases. Trimming removed 7 bases from V and 3 bases from J; junction bases left unmatched: 10. The V gene's germline CDR1 is SGDLS and CDR2 YYNGEE. This CDR3 has 14 amino acids. CDR3 bases: TGTGCCAGCGGGGGGAGCGGGGAGGGCTACGAGCAGTACTTC. This encodes CASGGSGEGYEQYF.

This chain links TRBV2 with TRBJ1-5; the match to TRBD1 covers 8 bases. V was clipped by 5 bases and J by 6 bases; unmatched bases: 9. The CDR3 extends over 15 amino acids. Germline loops: CDR1 SNHLY, CDR2 FYNNEI. Here the CDR3 reads CASSPPDRAVQPQHF. The CDR3 DNA reads TGTGCCAGCAGTCCTCCGGACAGGGCGGTTCAGCCCCAGCATTTT. Based on the CDR3 plus reference TRBV2 and TRBJ1-5, the full variable domain is EPEVTQTPSHQVTQMGQEVILRCVPISNHLYFYWYRQILGQKVEFLVSFYNNEISEKSEIFDDQFSVERPDGSNFTLKIRSTKLEDSAMYFCASSPPDRAVQPQHFGDGTRLSIL.

The chain recombines TRBV5-4 with TRBJ2-6; 7 bases agree with TRBD2. CDR3 length equals 17 residues. Losses at the gene ends were 4 bases for V and 2 bases for J; bases not matched to a gene: 9. Germline assignment: CDR1 SGHNT and CDR2 YYREEE (reference sequence). The CDR3 DNA follows: TGTGCCAGCAGCCAAGGACTAGTAGGAGCTGGGGCCAACGTCCTGACTTTC. This encodes CASSQGLVGAGANVLTF. The full variable domain, rest sourced from reference TRBV5-4 and TRBJ2-6, is ETGVTQSPTHLIKTRGQQVTLRCSSQSGHNTVSWYQQALGQGPQFIFQYYREEENGRGNFPPRFSGLQFPNYSSELNVNALELDDSALYLCASSQGLVGAGANVLTFGAGSRLTVL.

This chain joins TRBV27 and TRBJ1-5, with 8 bases aligning to TRBD1. The trim removed 5 bases at V and 9 bases at J, leaving 9 bases unmatched. Per germline, CDR1 MNHEY and CDR2 SMNVEV (reference sequence). The CDR3 contains 14 residues. Written as DNA, the CDR3 is TGTGCCAGCAGTGGGACAGGTTGGGGTGGGCCCCAGCATTTT. Amino acid sequence: CASSGTGWGGPQHF.

The rearrangement links TRBV28 to TRBJ2-7, with 10 bases that match TRBD1. J gave up 3 bases and V 8 bases, and 7 bases lay outside the gene matches. Germline V CDR1 and CDR2: MDHEN, SYDVKM. This CDR3 comprises 14 residues. The CDR3 loop reads CASGTGTGDYEQYF. CDR3 DNA: TGTGCCAGCGGAACCGGGACAGGGGACTACGAGCAGTACTTC. The full variable domain, in which reference TRBV28 and TRBJ2-7 provide the parts outside the CDR3, is DVKVTQSSRYLVKRTGEKVFLECVQDMDHENMFWYRQDPGLGLRLIYFSYDVKMKEKGDIPEGYSVSREKKERFSLILESASTNQTSMYLCASGTGTGDYEQYFGPGTRLTVT.

This chain links TRBV28 with TRBJ2-1; 7 bases match TRBD2. Germline assignment: CDR1 MDHEN and CDR2 SYDVKM. The CDR3 spans 17 residues. Losses at the gene ends were 3 bases for V and 10 bases for J; bases not matched to a gene: 18. This CDR3 reads CASSLSIGVGGPGEQFF. Here the CDR3 DNA reads TGTGCCAGCAGTTTGTCGATTGGTGTGGGAGGGCCAGGGGAGCAGTTCTTC.

In DNA form, the CDR3 reads TGTGCCGGACAGCCCGACAGGTCGGTTGGCAATGAGCAGTTCTTC. Its translation: CAGQPDRSVGNEQFF. The genes are TRBV7-9 and TRBJ2-1, with a weak D call TRBD1 (6 bases). The length of the CDR3 is 15 residues. Germline V gene lookup returns CDR1 SEHNR and CDR2 FQNEAQ (reference sequence). V was shortened by 11 bases and J by 6 bases, with 23 bases between the two germline ends.